The rows below give T cell receptor beta chains drawn from one sample of a study of shared clonotypes between healthy human individuals. TCRdb's copy holds only in-frame clones and misses some; the assay was immunoSEQ multiplex PCR. The sample records approximately 710,000 clones, about 90% being singletons. The sequencing sample was made of memory CD8+ T cells from PBMCs. The receptors originated from a young man in good health. Some clones in this sample may be carry-over from other donors' samples. CDR3s include the opening cysteine and the closing phenylalanine or tryptophan. The D gene is left open where the match is weak. Clone size is given for some rows only: seen once, a few or many times, or a class if the clone is expanded.

DNA: TGTGCCAGCAGCGTATATGGGGCAGGGGGTGGAAACACCATATATTTT
CDR3: CASSVYGAGGGNTIYF
size: once
V: TRBV9
D: TRBD1
J: TRBJ1-3

DNA: TGTGCCAGCAGTTTCCCAGCGGACGGCACAGATACGCAGTATTTT
CDR3: CASSFPADGTDTQYF
size: NA
V: TRBV28
D: NA
J: TRBJ2-3

DNA: TGTGCCAGAAGCTTCGTGGACTGCGAGTCCCGTAACTATGGCTACACCTTC
CDR3: CARSFVDCESRNYGYTF
size: NA
V: TRBV5-3
D: NA
J: TRBJ1-2

DNA: TGTGCCAGCAGCCTCCAACCCGGACAGGGGGATGGCTACACCTTC
CDR3: CASSLQPGQGDGYTF
size: NA
V: TRBV11-2
D: TRBD1
J: TRBJ1-2

DNA: TGTGCCAGCAGCCAGGGGGGGCGGGATCGCGGCACCGGGGAGCTGTTTTTT
CDR3: CASSQGGRDRGTGELFF
size: once
V: TRBV4-2
D: NA
J: TRBJ2-2

DNA: TGTGCCAGCAGCCAGTCCTACCAGGCCGTCGGGGGCTACACCTTC
CDR3: CASSQSYQAVGGYTF
size: NA
V: TRBV7-6
D: NA
J: TRBJ1-2

DNA: TGCGCCAGCAGCCAAAAAAGGGGGGACAGACCCTACAATGAGCAGTTCTTC
CDR3: CASSQKRGDRPYNEQFF
size: NA
V: TRBV4-1
D: NA
J: TRBJ2-1

DNA: TGTGCCAGTAGTATGAGGGGACACACCGGGGAGCTGTTTTTT
CDR3: CASSMRGHTGELFF
size: NA
V: TRBV19
D: NA
J: TRBJ2-2

DNA: TGCAGCGCCAACACAGGGACGGGAGGCTACACCTTC
CDR3: CSANTGTGGYTF
size: NA
V: TRBV29-1
D: NA
J: TRBJ1-2

DNA: TGTGCCAGCAGCTTGTCCGAGCGGGAGGTGCACGAGACCCAGTACTTC
CDR3: CASSLSEREVHETQYF
size: NA
V: TRBV5-6
D: TRBD2
J: TRBJ2-5

DNA: TGTGCCAGCATCCTAGGACAGGGGAGCCACGAGCAGTACTTC
CDR3: CASILGQGSHEQYF
size: NA
V: TRBV7-8
D: TRBD1
J: TRBJ2-7

DNA: TGTGCCAGCAGTGTATTGGGACGTAACCAAGAGACCCAGTACTTC
CDR3: CASSVLGRNQETQYF
size: NA
V: TRBV2
D: NA
J: TRBJ2-5

DNA: TGTGCCAGCAGCCCGGGGCCTCTCCGGGAGAACACCATATATTTT
CDR3: CASSPGPLRENTIYF
size: NA
V: TRBV14
D: NA
J: TRBJ1-3

DNA: TGTGCCAGTAGTGCACGGGAGGGGTACCAAGAGACCCAGTACTTC
CDR3: CASSAREGYQETQYF
size: NA
V: TRBV19
D: TRBD2
J: TRBJ2-5

DNA: TGTGCCAGCAGTTCCCACAGGGGCGCCAAAAACATTCAGTACTTC
CDR3: CASSSHRGAKNIQYF
size: NA
V: TRBV28
D: TRBD1
J: TRBJ2-4

DNA: TGCGCCAGCAGCCAAGGACGGTACTCCTACGAGCAGTACTTC
CDR3: CASSQGRYSYEQYF
size: NA
V: TRBV5-1
D: NA
J: TRBJ2-7

DNA: TGCGCCAGCAGCTTGGTACAGGGCACAGATACGCAGTATTTT
CDR3: CASSLVQGTDTQYF
size: NA
V: TRBV5-1
D: NA
J: TRBJ2-3

DNA: TGTGCCAGCAGCTCTACGGGTCAGGGCTGGAACGAGCAGTACTTC
CDR3: CASSSTGQGWNEQYF
size: NA
V: TRBV7-9
D: NA
J: TRBJ2-7

DNA: TGTGCCAGCAGCATCCGTAGTAGGGTAAGCTCCTACGAGCAGTACTTC
CDR3: CASSIRSRVSSYEQYF
size: NA
V: TRBV27
D: NA
J: TRBJ2-7

DNA: TGTGCCGCTATGACTAGCGGGAGGGTCTACAATGAGCAGTTCTTC
CDR3: CAAMTSGRVYNEQFF
size: NA
V: TRBV10-3
D: TRBD2
J: TRBJ2-1

DNA: TGTGCCATCAGTGCTGAAGGGAGTAACTACGAGCAGTACTTC
CDR3: CAISAEGSNYEQYF
size: NA
V: TRBV10-3
D: NA
J: TRBJ2-7

DNA: TGTGCCAGCAGCTTAGTGGCTAGCGGGGCATTTTTCTCCTACGAGCAGTACTTC
CDR3: CASSLVASGAFFSYEQYF
size: NA
V: TRBV11-1
D: TRBD2
J: TRBJ2-7

DNA: TGTGCCAGCAGTTTATCTCCCGGGACAGGGAACTACGAGCAGTACTTC
CDR3: CASSLSPGTGNYEQYF
size: NA
V: TRBV27
D: TRBD1
J: TRBJ2-7

DNA: TGTGCCAGCTCAATCGGAGGAGCTCTGAACACTGAAGCTTTCTTT
CDR3: CASSIGGALNTEAFF
size: NA
V: TRBV18
D: NA
J: TRBJ1-1

DNA: TGTGCCAGCAGCCCCATTAGCGGAAGCTCCTACAATGAGCAGTTCTTC
CDR3: CASSPISGSSYNEQFF
size: NA
V: TRBV5-6
D: NA
J: TRBJ2-1

DNA: TGTGCCAGCAGCTGGATGGAGGGGGAGAATGAAAAACTGTTTTTT
CDR3: CASSWMEGENEKLFF
size: NA
V: TRBV5-5
D: NA
J: TRBJ1-4

DNA: TGTGCCAGCAGCTCGACAAACTACGAGCAGTACTTC
CDR3: CASSSTNYEQYF
size: NA
V: TRBV14
D: NA
J: TRBJ2-7

DNA: TGTGCCAGCAGCTCACCAGGACGGGGGCTAGAGACCCAGTACTTC
CDR3: CASSSPGRGLETQYF
size: NA
V: TRBV7-2
D: NA
J: TRBJ2-5